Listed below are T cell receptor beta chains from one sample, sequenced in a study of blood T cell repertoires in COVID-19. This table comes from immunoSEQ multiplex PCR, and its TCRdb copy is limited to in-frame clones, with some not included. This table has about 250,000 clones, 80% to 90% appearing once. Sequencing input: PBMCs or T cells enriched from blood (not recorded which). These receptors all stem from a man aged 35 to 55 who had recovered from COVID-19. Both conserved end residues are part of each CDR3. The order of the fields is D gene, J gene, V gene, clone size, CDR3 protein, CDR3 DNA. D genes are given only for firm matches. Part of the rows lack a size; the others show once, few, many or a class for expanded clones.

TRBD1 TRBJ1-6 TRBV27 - CASRAGTGGSPLHF TGTGCCAGCAGAGCCGGGACAGGGGGTTCACCCCTCCACTTT
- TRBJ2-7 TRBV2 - CASSESGEQYF TGTGCCAGCAGTGAATCCGGGGAGCAGTACTTC
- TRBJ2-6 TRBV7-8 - CASRLDSSGANVLTF TGTGCCAGCAGGCTCGACAGCTCTGGGGCCAACGTCCTGACTTTC
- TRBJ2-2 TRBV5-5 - CASSLKGLAGIRDTGELFF TGTGCCAGCAGCTTGAAGGGTTTAGCAGGGATTCGGGACACCGGGGAGCTGTTTTTT
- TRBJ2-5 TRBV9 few CASSVVGGLETQYF TGTGCCAGCAGCGTAGTAGGAGGGCTGGAGACCCAGTACTTC
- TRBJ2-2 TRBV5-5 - CASSLVLNTGELFF TGTGCCAGCAGCTTGGTACTTAACACCGGGGAGCTGTTTTTT
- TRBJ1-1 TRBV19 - CASSDSLNTEAFF TGTGCCAGTAGTGACAGCCTCAACACTGAAGCTTTCTTT
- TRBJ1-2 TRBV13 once CASSGLGHTYGYTF TGTGCCAGCAGCGGATTGGGACATACCTATGGCTACACCTTC
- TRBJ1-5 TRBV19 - CASTSLGGGANQPQHF TGTGCCAGTACCTCACTGGGAGGGGGTGCGAATCAGCCCCAGCATTTT
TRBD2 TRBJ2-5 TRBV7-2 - CATTLGPGGRETQYF TGTGCCACTACGTTGGGGCCGGGGGGAAGAGAGACCCAGTACTTC
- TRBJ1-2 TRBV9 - CASSVDPRANYGYTF TGTGCCAGCAGCGTAGATCCACGAGCTAACTATGGCTACACCTTC
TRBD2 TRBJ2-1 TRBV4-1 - CASSPLFGLAGYNEQFF TGCGCCAGCAGCCCCCTCTTTGGGCTAGCGGGGTACAATGAGCAGTTCTTC
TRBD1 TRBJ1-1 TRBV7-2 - CASSFGTATEAFF TGTGCCAGCAGCTTCGGGACAGCCACTGAAGCTTTCTTT
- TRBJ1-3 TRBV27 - CASSSYGSSGNTIYF TGTGCCAGCAGTTCCTACGGGAGCTCTGGAAACACCATATATTTT
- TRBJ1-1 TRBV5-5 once CASSSPRADRAEAFF TGTGCCAGCAGCTCCCCTCGCGCCGACAGAGCCGAAGCTTTCTTT
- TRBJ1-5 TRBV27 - CASSLSDGVQPQHF TGTGCCAGCAGTTTATCGGACGGGGTTCAGCCCCAGCATTTT
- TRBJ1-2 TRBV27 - CASSPPGQHYGYTF TGTGCCAGCAGTCCTCCTGGACAGCACTATGGCTACACCTTC
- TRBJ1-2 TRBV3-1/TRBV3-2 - CASSQVGVSSVYGYTF TGTGCCAGCAGCCAAGTCGGGGTGTCGAGTGTCTATGGCTACACCTTC
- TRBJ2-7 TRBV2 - CASSPSSYEQYF TGTGCCAGCAGCCCTAGCTCCTACGAGCAGTACTTC
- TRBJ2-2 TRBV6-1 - CASSGGFRERHTGELFF TGTGCCAGCAGTGGGGGATTCCGCGAGCGGCACACCGGGGAGCTGTTTTTT
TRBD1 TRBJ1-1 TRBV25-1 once CASSDRTGNTEAFF TGTGCCAGCAGTGATCGGACAGGGAACACTGAAGCTTTCTTT
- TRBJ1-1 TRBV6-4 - CASSDQFNTEAFF TGTGCCAGCAGTGACCAGTTCAACACTGAAGCTTTCTTT
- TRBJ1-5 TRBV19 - CASNGAGQGGQPQHF TGTGCCAGTAATGGGGCGGGGCAGGGTGGTCAGCCCCAGCATTTT
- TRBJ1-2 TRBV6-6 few CATNAGGEGYTF TGTGCCACAAACGCGGGAGGGGAAGGCTACACCTTC
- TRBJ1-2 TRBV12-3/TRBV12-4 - CASSLNLNYGYTF TGTGCCAGCAGTTTGAACCTAAACTATGGCTACACCTTC
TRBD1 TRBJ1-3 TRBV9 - CASSVSGDSLSSGNTIYF TGTGCCAGCAGCGTATCCGGGGACAGCTTGTCCTCTGGAAACACCATATATTTT
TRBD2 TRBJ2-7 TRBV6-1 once CASSEVVSGFYEQYF TGTGCCAGCAGTGAGGTGGTTAGCGGGTTCTACGAGCAGTACTTC
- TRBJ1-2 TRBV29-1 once CSVGGGYTF TGCAGCGTTGGAGGAGGCTACACCTTC